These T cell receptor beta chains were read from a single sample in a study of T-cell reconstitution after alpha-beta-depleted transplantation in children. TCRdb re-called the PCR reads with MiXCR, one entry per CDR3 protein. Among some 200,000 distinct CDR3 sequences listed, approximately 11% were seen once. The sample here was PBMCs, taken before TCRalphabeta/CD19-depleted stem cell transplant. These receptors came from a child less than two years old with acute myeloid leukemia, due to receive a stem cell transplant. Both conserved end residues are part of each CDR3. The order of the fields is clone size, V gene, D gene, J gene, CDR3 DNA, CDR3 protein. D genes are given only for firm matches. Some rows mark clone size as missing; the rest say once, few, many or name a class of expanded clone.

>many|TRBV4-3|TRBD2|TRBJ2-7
TGCGCCAGCAGCCAAGGAGGACTAGCGGGCCCCTCCTACGAGCAGTACTTC
CASSQGGLAGPSYEQYF
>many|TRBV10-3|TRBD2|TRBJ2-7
TGTGCCATCAGTAGTAGCGGGAGGCTCTACGAGCAGTACTTC
CAISSSGRLYEQYF
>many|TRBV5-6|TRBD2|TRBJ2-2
TGTGCCAGCAGCATGACTAGCGGGTACACCGGGGAGCTGTTTTTT
CASSMTSGYTGELFF
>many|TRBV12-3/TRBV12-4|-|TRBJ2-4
TGTGCCAGCAGTTCGGGGAAGGCGTATACCAAAAACATTCAGTACTTC
CASSSGKAYTKNIQYF
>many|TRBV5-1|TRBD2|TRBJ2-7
TGCGCCAGCAGCTTGGTACTAGCGGGAGGGCCCCACGAGCAGTACTTC
CASSLVLAGGPHEQYF
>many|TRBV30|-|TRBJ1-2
TGTGCCTGGAGTCCAGGGTTGTACTATGGCTACACCTTC
CAWSPGLYYGYTF
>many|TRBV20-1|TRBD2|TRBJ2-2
TGCAGTGCTGGACTAGCGGGAGCCGGGGAGCTGTTTTTT
CSAGLAGAGELFF
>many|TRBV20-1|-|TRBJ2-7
TGCAGTGCCAGAGCAGGGGCTGTGAACGAGCAGTACTTC
CSARAGAVNEQYF
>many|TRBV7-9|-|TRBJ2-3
TGTGCCAGCAGCTTAATGACAGATACGCAGTATTTT
CASSLMTDTQYF
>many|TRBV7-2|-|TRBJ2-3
TGTGCCAGCAGCTTAGCGCTTTTAACCACAGATACGCAGTATTTT
CASSLALLTTDTQYF
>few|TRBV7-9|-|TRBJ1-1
TGTGCCAGCAGCGTGGGGAGCAACACTGAAGCTTTCTTT
CASSVGSNTEAFF
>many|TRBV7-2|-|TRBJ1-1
TGTGCCACGATTTCGAGGGAGAGCACTGAAGCTTTCTTT
CATISRESTEAFF
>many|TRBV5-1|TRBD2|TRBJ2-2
TGCGCCAGCAGCTTTAGCGGGGTGAACACCGGGGAGCTGTTTTTT
CASSFSGVNTGELFF
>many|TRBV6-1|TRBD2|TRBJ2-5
TGTGCCAGCAGCAACGGGGGGGCCATCGGAGAAGAGACCCAGTACTTC
CASSNGGAIGEETQYF
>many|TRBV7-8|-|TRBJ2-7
TGTGCCAGCAGCTTAGACGCTTTCTCCTACGAGCAGTACTTC
CASSLDAFSYEQYF
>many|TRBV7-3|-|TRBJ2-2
TGTGCCAGCAGCCCGACGGGGATTGCCACCGGGGAGCTGTTTTTT
CASSPTGIATGELFF
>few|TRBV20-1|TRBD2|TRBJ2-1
TGCAGTGCTAGAGTCCAGCGGGGGGGCAGGGAGCAGTTCTTC
CSARVQRGGREQFF
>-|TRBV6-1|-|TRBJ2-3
TGTGCCACACAAAGGGACAGCACAGATACGCAGTATTTT
CATQRDSTDTQYF